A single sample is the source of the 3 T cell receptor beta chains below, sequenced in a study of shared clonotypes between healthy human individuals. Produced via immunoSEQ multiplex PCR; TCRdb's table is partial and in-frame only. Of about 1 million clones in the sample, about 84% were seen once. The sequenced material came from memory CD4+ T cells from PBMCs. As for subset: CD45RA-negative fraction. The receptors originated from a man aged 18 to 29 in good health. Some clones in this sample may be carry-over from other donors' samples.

The CDR3 spells CAWVAQSLRDTEAFF. The CDR3 DNA sequence: TGTGCCTGGGTAGCACAGAGTCTTAGGGACACTGAAGCTTTCTTT. The V and J genes are TRBV30 and TRBJ1-1, with unresolved D. CDR1 and CDR2 from the germline V gene are GTSNPN and SVGIG (reference sequence). V dropped 5 bases and J dropped 3 bases, with 19 bases sitting between them. This CDR3 has 15 amino acids.

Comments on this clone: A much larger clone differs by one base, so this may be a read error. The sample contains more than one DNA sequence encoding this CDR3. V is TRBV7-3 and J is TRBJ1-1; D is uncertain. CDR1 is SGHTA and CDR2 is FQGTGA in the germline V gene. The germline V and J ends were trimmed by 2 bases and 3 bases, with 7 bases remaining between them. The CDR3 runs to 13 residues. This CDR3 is CASSLRRDTEAFF. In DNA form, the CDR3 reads TGTGCCAGCAGCTTACGGAGGGACACTGAAGCTTTCTTT.

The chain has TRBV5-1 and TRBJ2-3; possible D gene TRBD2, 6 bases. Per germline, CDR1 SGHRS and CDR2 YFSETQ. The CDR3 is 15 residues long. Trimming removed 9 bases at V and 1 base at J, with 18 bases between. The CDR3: CATSWGGMGTDTQYF. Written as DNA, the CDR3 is TGCGCCACCTCATGGGGCGGGATGGGCACAGATACGCAGTATTTT.